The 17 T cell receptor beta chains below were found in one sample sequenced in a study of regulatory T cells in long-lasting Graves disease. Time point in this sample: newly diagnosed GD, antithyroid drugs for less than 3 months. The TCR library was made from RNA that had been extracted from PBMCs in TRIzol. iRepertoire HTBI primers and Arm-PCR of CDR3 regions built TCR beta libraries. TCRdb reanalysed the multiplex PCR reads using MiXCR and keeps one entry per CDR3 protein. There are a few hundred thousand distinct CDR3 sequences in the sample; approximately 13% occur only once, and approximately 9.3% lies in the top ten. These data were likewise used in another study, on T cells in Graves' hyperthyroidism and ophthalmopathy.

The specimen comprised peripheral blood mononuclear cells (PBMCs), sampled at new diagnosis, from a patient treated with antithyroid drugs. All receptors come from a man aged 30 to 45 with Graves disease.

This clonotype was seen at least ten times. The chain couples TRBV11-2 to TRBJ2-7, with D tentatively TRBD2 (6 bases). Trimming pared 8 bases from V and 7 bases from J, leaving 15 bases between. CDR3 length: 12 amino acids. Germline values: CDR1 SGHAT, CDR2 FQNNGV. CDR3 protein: CASERVVMEQYF. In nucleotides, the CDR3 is TGTGCCAGCGAGCGGGTGGTGATGGAGCAGTACTTC.

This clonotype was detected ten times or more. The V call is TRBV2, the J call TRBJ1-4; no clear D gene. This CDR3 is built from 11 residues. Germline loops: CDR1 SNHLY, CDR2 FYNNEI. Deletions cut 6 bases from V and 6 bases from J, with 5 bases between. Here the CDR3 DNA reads TGTGCCAGCAGACGAGATGAAAAACTGTTTTTT. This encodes CASRRDEKLFF.

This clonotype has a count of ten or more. The CDR3 DNA is TGTGCTACCTCACGGGGCCAGGGCTACGAGCAGTACTTC. Translating it yields CATSRGQGYEQYF. J is TRBJ2-7 and V is TRBV12-5; either TRBD1 or TRBD2 may fit D (5 bases each). CDR1 and CDR2 (germline): LGHNT, FRNRAP. This CDR3 comprises 13 residues. Trimming took off 10 bases at V and 3 bases at J, with 16 bases between the two ends.

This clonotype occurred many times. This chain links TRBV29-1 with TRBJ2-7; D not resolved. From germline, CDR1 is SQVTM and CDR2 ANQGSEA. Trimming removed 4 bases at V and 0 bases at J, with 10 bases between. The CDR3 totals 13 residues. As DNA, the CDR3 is TGCAGCGTTGTTGGTCCCGACTCCTACGAGCAGTACTTC. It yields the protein CSVVGPDSYEQYF.

The CDR3 DNA reads TGTGCCAGCAGCTTCGCTCAGGGGGACTTTGGGGAAGCTTTCTTT. This gives the protein CASSFAQGDFGEAFF. The rearrangement joins TRBV6-2 or TRBV6-3 to TRBJ1-1; TRBD1 matches 7 bases. V shed 6 bases, J shed 8 bases, and the junction held 15 bases outside the gene matches. CDR3 length: 15 residues. Germline V lookup: CDR1 MNHEY, CDR2 SVGEGT.

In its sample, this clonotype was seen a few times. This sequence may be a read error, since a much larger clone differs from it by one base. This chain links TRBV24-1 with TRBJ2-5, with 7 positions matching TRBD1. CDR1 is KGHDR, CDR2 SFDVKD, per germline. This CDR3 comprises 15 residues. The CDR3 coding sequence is TGTGCCACCAGTGATTCGACAGGGACCCAAGAGGCCCAGTACTTC. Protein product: CATSDSTGTQEAQYF.

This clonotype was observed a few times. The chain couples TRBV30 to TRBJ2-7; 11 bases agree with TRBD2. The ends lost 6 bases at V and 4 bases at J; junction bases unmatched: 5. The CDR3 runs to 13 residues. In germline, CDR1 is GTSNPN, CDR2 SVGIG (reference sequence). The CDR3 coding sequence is TGTGCCTGCACCGGGACTAGCGGATACGAGCAGTACTTC. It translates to CACTGTSGYEQYF.

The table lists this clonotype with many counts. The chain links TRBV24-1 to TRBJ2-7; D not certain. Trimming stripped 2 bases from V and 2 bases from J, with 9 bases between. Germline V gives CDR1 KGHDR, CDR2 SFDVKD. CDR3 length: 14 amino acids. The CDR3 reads CATSDSDLTYEQYF. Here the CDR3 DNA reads TGTGCCACCAGTGATTCAGACCTGACCTACGAGCAGTACTTC.

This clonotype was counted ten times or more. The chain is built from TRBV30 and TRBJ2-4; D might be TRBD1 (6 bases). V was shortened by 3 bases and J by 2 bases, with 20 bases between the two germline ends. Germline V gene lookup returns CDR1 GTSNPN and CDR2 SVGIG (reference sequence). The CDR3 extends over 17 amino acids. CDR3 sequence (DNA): TGTGCCTGGAGGGGGCTTCAGGGGCCTTATCCCAAAAACATTCAGTACTTC. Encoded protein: CAWRGLQGPYPKNIQYF.

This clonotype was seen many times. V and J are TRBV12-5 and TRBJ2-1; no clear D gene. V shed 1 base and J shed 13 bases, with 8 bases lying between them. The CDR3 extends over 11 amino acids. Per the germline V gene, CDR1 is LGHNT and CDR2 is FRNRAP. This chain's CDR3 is CASGLGSSQFF. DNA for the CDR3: TGTGCTAGTGGTTTGGGCTCCTCCCAGTTCTTC.

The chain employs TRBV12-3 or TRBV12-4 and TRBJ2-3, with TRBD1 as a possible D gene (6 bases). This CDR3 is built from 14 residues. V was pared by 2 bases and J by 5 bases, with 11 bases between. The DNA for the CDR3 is TGTGCCAGCAGTTTACTGGGGGCGAGAGATACGCAGTATTTT. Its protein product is CASSLLGARDTQYF.

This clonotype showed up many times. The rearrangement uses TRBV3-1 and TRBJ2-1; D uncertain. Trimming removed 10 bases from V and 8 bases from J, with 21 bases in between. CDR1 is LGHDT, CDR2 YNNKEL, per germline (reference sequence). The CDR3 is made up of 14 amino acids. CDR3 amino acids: CATAGVPRSYEQFF. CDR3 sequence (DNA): TGTGCCACCGCTGGAGTGCCTAGGAGCTATGAGCAGTTCTTC.

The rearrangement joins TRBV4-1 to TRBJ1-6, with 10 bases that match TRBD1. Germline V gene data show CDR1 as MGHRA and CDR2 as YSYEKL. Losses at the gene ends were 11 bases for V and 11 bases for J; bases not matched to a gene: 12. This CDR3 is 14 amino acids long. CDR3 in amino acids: CAWRPGQGPPPLHF. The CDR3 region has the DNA TGCGCCTGGAGACCGGGACAGGGGCCACCACCCCTCCACTTT.

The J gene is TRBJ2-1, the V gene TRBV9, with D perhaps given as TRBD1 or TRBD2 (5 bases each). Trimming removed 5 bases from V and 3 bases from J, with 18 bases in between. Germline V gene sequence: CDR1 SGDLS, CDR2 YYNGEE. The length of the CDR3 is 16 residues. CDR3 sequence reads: CASRQKTGRFYNEQFF. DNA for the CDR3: TGTGCCAGCAGGCAAAAGACGGGACGGTTCTACAATGAGCAGTTCTTC.

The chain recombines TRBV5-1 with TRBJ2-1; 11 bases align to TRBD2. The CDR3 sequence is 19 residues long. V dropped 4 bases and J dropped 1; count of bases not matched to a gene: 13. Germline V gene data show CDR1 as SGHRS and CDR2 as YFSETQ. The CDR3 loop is CASSLAGGSGSMSYNEQFF. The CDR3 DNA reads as TGCGCCAGCAGCCTAGCGGGGGGCAGCGGGAGTATGTCCTACAATGAGCAGTTCTTC.

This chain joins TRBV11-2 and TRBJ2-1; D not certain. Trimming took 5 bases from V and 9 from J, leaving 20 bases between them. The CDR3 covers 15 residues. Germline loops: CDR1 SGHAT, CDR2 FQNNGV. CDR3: CASSPRADPLFEQFF. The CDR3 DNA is TGTGCCAGCAGCCCTAGGGCGGACCCACTTTTTGAGCAGTTCTTC.

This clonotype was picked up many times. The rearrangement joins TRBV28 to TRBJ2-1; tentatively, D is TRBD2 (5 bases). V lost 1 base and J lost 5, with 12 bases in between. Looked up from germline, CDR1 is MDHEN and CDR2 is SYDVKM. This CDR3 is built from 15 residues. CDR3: CASSLSGFPDNEQFF. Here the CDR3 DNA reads TGTGCCAGCAGTTTATCGGGGTTCCCCGACAATGAGCAGTTCTTC.